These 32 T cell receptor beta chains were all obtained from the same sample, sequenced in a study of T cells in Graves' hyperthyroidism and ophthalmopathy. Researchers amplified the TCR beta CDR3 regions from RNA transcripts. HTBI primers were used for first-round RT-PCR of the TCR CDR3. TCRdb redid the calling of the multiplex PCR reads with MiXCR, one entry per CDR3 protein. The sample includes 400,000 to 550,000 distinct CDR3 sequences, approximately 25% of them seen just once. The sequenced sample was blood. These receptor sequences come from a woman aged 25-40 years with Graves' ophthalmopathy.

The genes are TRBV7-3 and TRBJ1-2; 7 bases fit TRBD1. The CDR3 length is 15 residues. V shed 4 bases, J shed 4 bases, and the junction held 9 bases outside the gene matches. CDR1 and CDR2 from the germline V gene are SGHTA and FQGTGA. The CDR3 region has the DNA TGTGCCAGCAGCTCCCAAACCGGGACAGCCTATGGCTACACCTTC. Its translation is CASSSQTGTAYGYTF.

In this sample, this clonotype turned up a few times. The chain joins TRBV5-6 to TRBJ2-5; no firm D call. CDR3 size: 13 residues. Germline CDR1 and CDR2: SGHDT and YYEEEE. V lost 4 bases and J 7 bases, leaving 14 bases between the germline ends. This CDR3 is CASSGLVSGTQYF. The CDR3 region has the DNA TGTGCCAGCAGCGGCCTAGTCAGTGGGACCCAGTACTTC.

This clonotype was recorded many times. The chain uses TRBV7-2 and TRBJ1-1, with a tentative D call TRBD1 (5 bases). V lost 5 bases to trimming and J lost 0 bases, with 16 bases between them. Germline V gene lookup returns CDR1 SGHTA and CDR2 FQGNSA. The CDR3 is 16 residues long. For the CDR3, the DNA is TGTGCCAGCAGCCTCCCACCCGGGACCCTGAACACTGAAGCTTTCTTT. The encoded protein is CASSLPPGTLNTEAFF.

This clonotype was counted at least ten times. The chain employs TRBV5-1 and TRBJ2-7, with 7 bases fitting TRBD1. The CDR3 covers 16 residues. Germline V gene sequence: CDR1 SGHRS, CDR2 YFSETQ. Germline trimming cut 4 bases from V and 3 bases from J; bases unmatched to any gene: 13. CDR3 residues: CASSIDPQGVNYEQYF. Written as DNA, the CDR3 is TGCGCCAGCAGCATCGACCCCCAGGGGGTTAACTACGAGCAGTACTTC.

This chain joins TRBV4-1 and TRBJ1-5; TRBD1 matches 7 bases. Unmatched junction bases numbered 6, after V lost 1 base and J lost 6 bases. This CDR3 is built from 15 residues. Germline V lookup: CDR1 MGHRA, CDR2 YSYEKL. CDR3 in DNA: TGCGCCAGCAGCCAAGCTGACAGGGAGTTTCAGCCCCAGCATTTT. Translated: CASSQADREFQPQHF.

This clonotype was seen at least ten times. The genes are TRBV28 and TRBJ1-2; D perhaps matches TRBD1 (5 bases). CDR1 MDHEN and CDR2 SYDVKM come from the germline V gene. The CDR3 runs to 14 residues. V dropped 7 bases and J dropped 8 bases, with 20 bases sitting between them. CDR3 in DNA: TGTGCCAGCACGGACCCGACGGAATACAGGGGCTACACCTTC. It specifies CASTDPTEYRGYTF.

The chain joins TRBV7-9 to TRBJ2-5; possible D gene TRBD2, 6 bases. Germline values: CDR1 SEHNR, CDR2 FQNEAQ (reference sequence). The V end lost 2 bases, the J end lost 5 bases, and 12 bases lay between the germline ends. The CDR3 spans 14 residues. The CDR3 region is CASSLFAGMETQYF. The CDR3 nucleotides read TGTGCCAGCAGCTTATTCGCGGGAATGGAGACCCAGTACTTC.

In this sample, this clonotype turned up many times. CDR3 region: CASSSRSGGADEQYF. In nucleotides, the CDR3 is TGTGCCAGCAGTTCCCGTAGCGGGGGGGCCGACGAGCAGTACTTC. The V call is TRBV6-2 or TRBV6-3, the J call TRBJ2-7; 11 bases are shared with TRBD2. Per the germline V gene, CDR1 is MNHEY and CDR2 is SVGEGT. The CDR3 spans 15 residues. V was pared by 4 bases and J by 5 bases, with 7 bases of the junction left unmatched.

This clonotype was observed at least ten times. The CDR3 coding sequence is TGCAGTGCTGCGCCAGCCCCACGGGGGGAGACCCAGTACTTC. Translated, it gives CSAAPAPRGETQYF. The chain combines TRBV20-1 with TRBJ2-5, with TRBD2 as a possible D gene (6 bases). From germline, CDR1 is DFQATT and CDR2 SNEGSKA (reference sequence). The germline V and J ends were trimmed by 5 bases and 5 bases, with 18 bases remaining between them. The CDR3 has 14 residues.

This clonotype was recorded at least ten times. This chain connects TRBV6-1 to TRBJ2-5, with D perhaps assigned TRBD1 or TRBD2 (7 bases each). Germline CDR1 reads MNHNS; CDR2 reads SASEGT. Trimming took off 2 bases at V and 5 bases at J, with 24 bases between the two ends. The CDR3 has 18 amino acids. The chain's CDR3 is CASSEWAGGRVGGETQYF. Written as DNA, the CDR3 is TGTGCCAGCAGTGAATGGGCAGGGGGTCGGGTCGGGGGGGAGACCCAGTACTTC.

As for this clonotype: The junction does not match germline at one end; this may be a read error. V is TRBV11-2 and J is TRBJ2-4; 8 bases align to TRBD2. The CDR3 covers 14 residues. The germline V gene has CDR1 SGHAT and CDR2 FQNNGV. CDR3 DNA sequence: TGTGCCAGCAGCTTGGGACTAGACGGAAACATTAAGTACTTC. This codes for CASSLGLDGNIKYF. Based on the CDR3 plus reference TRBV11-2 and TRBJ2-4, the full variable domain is EAGVAQSPRYKIIEKRQSVAFWCNPISGHATLYWYQQILGQGPKLLIQFQNNGVVDDSQLPKDRFSAERLKGVDSTLKIQPAKLEDSAVYLCASSLGLDGNIKYFGAGTRLSVL.

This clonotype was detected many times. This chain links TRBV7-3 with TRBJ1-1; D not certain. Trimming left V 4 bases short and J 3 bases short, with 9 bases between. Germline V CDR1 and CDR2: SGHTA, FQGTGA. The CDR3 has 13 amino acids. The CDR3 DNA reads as TGTGCCAGCAGCTCCCGGGAGTACACTGAAGCTTTCTTT. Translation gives CASSSREYTEAFF. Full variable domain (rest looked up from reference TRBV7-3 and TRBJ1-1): GAGVSQTPSNKVTEKGKYVELRCDPISGHTALYWYRQSLGQGPEFLIYFQGTGAADDSGLPNDRFFAVRPEGSVSTLKIQRTERGDSAVYLCASSSREYTEAFFGQGTRLTVV.

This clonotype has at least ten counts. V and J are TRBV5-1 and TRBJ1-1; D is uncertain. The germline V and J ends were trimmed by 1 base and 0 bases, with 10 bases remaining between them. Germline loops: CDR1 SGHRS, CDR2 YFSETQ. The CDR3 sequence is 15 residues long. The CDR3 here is CASSLMSDMNTEAFF. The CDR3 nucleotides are TGCGCCAGCAGCTTGATGTCAGACATGAACACTGAAGCTTTCTTT.

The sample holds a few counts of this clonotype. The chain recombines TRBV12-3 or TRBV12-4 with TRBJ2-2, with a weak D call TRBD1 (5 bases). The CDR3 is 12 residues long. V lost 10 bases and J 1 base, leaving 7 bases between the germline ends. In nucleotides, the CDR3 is TGTGCCACCCAGGGGAACACCGGGGAGCTGTTTTTT. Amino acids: CATQGNTGELFF.

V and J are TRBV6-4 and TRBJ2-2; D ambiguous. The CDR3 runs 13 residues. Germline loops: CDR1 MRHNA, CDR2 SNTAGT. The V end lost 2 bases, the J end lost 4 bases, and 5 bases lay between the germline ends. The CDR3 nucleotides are TGTGCCAGCAGTGACACAACCACCGGGGAGCTGTTTTTT. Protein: CASSDTTTGELFF.

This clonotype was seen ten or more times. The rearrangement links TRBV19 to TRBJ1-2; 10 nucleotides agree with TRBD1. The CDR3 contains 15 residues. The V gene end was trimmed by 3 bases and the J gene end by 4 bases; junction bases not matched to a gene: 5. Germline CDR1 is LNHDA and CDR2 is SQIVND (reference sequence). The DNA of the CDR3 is TGTGCCAGTAGTATCCCGGGACAGGGGCGCTATGGCTACACCTTC. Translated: CASSIPGQGRYGYTF.

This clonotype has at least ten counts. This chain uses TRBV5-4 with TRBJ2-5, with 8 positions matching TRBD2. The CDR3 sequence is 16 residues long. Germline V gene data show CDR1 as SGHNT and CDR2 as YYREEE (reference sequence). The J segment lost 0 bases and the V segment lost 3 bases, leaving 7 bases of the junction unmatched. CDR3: CASSSRGLGHQETQYF. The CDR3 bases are TGTGCCAGCAGCTCGAGGGGACTAGGCCACCAAGAGACCCAGTACTTC.

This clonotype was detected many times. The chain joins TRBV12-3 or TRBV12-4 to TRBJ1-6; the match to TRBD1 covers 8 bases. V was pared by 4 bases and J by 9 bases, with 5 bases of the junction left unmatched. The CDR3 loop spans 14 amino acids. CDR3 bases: TGTGCCAGCAGTTCACAGGGGGAGAGTTCACCCCTCCACTTT. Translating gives CASSSQGESSPLHF.

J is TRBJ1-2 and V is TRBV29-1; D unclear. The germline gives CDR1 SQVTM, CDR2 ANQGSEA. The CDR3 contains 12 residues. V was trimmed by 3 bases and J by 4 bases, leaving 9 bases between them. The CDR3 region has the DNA TGCAGCGTTGACTGGGCAACCTATGGCTACACCTTC. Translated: CSVDWATYGYTF.

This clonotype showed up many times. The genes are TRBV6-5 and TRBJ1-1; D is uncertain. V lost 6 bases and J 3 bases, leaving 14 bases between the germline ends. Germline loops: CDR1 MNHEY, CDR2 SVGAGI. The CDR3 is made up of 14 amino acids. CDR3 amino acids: CASSYLRPYTEAFF. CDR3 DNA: TGTGCCAGCAGCTACCTACGGCCGTACACTGAAGCTTTCTTT.

CDR3 region: CASSLLGLQNTGELFF. The CDR3 DNA sequence: TGTGCCAGCAGTTTATTGGGGTTACAGAACACCGGGGAGCTGTTTTTT. The genes are TRBV28 and TRBJ2-2; no firm D call. V was shortened by 1 base and J by 1 base, with 10 bases between the two germline ends. The CDR3 runs to 16 residues. CDR1 is MDHEN and CDR2 is SYDVKM in the germline V gene.

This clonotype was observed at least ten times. CDR3 sequence: CASSSTLETQYF. The CDR3 DNA reads TGTGCCAGCAGTTCCACTCTGGAGACCCAGTACTTC. V usage is TRBV12-3 or TRBV12-4 and J usage is TRBJ2-5; no firm D call. CDR3 length: 12 residues. The V end lost 4 bases, the J end lost 5 bases, and 8 bases lay between the germline ends.

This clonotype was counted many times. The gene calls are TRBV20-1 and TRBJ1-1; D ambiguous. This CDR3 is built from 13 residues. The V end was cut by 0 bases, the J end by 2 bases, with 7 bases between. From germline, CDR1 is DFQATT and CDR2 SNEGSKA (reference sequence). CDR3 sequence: CSARDNSNTEAFF. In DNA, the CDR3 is TGCAGTGCTAGAGATAACAGCAACACTGAAGCTTTCTTT.

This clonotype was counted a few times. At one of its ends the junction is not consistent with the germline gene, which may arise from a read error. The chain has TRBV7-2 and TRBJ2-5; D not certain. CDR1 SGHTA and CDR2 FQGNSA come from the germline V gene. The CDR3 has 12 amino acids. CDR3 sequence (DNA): TGTGCCAGTAGCTCGAATGTGTGGGCCCAGTACTTC. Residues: CASSSNVWAQYF.

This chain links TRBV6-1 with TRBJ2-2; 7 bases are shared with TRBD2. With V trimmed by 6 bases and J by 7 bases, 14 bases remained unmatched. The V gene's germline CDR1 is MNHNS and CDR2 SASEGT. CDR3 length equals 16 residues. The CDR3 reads CASRRKGRVGIGELFF. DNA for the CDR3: TGTGCCAGCAGAAGGAAGGGGAGGGTGGGCATCGGGGAGCTGTTTTTT.

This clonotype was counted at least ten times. The CDR3 here is CASSYFRPWDSNQPQHF. DNA for the CDR3: TGTGCCAGCAGTTATTTTCGGCCGTGGGACAGCAATCAGCCCCAGCATTTT. The J gene is TRBJ1-5, the V gene TRBV6-5; D may be TRBD1 (5 bases). Trimming removed 3 bases from V and 1 base from J, with 16 bases in between. The CDR3 runs to 17 residues. The germline V gene has CDR1 MNHEY and CDR2 SVGAGI.

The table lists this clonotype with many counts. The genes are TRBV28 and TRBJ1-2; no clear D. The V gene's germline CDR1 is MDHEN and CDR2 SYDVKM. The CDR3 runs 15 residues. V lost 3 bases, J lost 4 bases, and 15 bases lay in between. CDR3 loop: CASSFTTQEGYGYTF. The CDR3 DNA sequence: TGTGCCAGCAGTTTTACGACTCAGGAGGGCTATGGCTACACCTTC.

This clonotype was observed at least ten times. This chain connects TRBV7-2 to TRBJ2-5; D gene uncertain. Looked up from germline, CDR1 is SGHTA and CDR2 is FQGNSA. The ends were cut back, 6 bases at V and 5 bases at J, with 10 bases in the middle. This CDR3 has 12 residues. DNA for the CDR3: TGTGCCAGCAGGCAAACGGGTGAGACCCAGTACTTC. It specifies CASRQTGETQYF.

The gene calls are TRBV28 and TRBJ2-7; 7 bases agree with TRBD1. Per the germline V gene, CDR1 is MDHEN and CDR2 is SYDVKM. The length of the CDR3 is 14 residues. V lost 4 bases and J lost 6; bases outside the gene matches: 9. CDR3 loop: CASSSPQGGGEQYF. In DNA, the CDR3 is TGTGCCAGCAGTTCCCCTCAAGGGGGCGGCGAGCAGTACTTC.

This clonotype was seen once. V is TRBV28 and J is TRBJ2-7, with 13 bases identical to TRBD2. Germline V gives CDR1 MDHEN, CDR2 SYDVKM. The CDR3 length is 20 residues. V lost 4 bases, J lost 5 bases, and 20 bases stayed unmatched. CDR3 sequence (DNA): TGTGCCAGCAGTTCCCAGGGGGCGGCAGGACTAGCGGGAGAACGGGACGAGCAGTACTTC. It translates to CASSSQGAAGLAGERDEQYF. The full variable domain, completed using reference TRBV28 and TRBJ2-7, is DVKVTQSSRYLVKRTGEKVFLECVQDMDHENMFWYRQDPGLGLRLIYFSYDVKMKEKGDIPEGYSVSREKKERFSLILESASTNQTSMYLCASSSQGAAGLAGERDEQYFGPGTRLTVT.

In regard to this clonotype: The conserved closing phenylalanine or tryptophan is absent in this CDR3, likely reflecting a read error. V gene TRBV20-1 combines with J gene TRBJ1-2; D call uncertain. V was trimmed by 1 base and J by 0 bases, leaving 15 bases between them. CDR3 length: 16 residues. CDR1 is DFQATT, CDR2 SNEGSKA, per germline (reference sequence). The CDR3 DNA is TGCAGTGCTAGAGGGGGTAGTGGAGCCCCTAACTATGGCTACACCCTC. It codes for CSARGGSGAPNYGYTL.

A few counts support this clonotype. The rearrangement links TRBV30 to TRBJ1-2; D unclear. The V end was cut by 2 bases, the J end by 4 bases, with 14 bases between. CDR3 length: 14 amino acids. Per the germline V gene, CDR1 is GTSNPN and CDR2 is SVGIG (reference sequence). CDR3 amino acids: CAWSSPPSRYGYTF. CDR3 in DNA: TGTGCCTGGAGTTCCCCGCCCTCGCGCTATGGCTACACCTTC.